This T cell receptor (beta chain) was recovered during a study of blood T cell repertoires in COVID-19. The overall study: The origin of the acute and convalescent COVID-19 samples was the United States, Italy and Spain.

This CDR3 spans 16 amino acids. J gave up 3 bases and V 1 base, and 10 bases lay outside the gene matches. Looked up from germline, CDR1 is SQVTM and CDR2 is ANQGSEA. Original processing methods: Reference gene primers were amplified, and this amplification served to estimate nucleated cell counts. The method was immunoSEQ multiplex PCR; TCRdb's version includes in-frame clones alone and lacks a portion of them. Clone size and the V and J calls come from that table; the DNA yielded D and trimming. Among under 150,000 clones listed, around 80% were seen once. The sequenced sample consisted of peripheral blood. The V call is TRBV29-1, the J call TRBJ1-2, with 8 bases fitting TRBD1. The sequence was obtained from a man in his sixties or seventies with active or convalescent COVID-19. For the CDR3, the DNA is TGCAGCGTTGAAGGGAATTTGGGACAGGAATACTATGGCTACACCTTC. It yields the protein CSVEGNLGQEYYGYTF.